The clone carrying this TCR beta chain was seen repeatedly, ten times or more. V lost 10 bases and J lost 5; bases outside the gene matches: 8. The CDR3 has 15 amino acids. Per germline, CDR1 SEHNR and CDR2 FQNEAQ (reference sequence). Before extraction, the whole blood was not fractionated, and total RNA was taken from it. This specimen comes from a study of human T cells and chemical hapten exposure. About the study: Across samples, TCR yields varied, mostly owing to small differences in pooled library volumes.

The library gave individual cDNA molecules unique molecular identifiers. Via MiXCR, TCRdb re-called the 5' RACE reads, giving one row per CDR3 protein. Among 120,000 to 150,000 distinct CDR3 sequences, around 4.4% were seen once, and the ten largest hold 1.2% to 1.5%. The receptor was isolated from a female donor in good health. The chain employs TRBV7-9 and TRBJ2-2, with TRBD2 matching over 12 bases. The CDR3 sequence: CATTSGGLGTGELFF. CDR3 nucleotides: TGTGCCACGACTAGCGGGGGCTTAGGAACCGGGGAGCTGTTTTTT.